The TCR beta chain described here comes from a study of blood T cell repertoires in COVID-19. Repertoires were generated with immunoSEQ multiplex PCR, while TCRdb's copy carries only in-frame clones and drops some. Of 150,000 or so clones detected, around 83% appear once; the ten largest clones hold less than 1%. The sequenced sample was peripheral blood. The sequence derives from a man in his late teens or twenties with acute or convalescent COVID-19.

The CDR3 DNA sequence: TGTGCCAGCAGCGCCCGCAGGGTTGAAGCTTTCTTT. Its protein is CASSARRVEAFF. V and J are TRBV21-1 and TRBJ1-1; the DNA was not compared with TRBD1, the D call given in the table. TRBV21-1 is given as a pseudogene. The CDR3 consists of 12 residues.